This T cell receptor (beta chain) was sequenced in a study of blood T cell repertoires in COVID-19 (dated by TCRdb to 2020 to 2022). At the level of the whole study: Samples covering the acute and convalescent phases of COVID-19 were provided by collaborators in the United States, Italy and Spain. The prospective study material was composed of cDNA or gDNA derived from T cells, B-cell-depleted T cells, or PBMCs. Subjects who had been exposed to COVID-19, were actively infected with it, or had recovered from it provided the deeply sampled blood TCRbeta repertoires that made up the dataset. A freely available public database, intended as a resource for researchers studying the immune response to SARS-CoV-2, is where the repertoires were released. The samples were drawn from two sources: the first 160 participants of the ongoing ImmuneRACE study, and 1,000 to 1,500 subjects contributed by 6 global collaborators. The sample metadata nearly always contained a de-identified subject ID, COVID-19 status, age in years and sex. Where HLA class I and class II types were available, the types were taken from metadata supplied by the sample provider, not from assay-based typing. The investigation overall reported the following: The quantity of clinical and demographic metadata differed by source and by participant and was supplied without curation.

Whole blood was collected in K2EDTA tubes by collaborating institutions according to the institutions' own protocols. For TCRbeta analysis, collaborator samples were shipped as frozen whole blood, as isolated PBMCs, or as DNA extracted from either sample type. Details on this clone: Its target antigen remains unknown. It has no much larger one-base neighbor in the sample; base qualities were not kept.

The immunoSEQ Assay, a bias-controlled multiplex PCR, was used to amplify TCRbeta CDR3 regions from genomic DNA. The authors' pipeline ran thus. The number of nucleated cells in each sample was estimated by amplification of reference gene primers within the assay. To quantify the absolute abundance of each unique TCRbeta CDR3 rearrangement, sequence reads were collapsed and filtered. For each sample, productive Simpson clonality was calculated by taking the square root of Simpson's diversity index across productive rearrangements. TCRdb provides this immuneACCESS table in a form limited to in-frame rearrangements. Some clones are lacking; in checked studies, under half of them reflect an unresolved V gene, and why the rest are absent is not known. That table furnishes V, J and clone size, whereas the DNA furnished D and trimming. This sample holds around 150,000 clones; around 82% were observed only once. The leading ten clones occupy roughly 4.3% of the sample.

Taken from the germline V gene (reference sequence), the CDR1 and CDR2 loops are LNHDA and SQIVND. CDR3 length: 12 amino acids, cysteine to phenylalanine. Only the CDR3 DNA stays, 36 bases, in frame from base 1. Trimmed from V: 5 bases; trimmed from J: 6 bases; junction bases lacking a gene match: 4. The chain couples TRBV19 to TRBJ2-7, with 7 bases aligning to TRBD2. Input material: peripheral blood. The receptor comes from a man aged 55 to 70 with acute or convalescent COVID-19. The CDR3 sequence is CASSPTGGEQYF. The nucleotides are TGTGCCAGTAGTCCTACGGGAGGCGAGCAGTACTTC. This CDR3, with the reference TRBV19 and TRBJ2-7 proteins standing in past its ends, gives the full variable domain DGGITQSPKYLFRKEGQNVTLSCEQNLNHDAMYWYRQDPGQGLRLIYYSQIVNDFQKGDIAEGYSVSREKKESFPLTVTSAQKNPTAFYLCASSPTGGEQYFGPGTRLTVT.